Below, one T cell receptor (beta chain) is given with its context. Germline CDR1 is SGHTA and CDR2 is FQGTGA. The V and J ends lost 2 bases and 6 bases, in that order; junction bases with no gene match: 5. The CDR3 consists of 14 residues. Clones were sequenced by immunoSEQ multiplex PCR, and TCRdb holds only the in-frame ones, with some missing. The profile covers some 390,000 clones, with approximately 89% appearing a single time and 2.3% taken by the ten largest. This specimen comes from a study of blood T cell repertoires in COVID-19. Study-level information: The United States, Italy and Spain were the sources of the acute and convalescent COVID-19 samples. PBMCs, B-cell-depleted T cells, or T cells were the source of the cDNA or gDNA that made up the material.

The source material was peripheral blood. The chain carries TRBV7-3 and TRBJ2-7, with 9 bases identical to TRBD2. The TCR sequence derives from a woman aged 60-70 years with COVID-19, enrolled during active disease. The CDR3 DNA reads TGTGCCAGCAGCTTAGCGGGGGGGCCTTCCGAGCAGTACTTC. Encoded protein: CASSLAGGPSEQYF.